The 29 T cell receptor beta chains presented below share a single source sample, sequenced in a study of cytomegalovirus exposure and HLA in healthy donors. It was with 60 Vbeta and 13 Jbeta primers that the PCR ran. Sequencing used immunoSEQ multiplex PCR; TCRdb keeps in-frame clones, though not all of them. The sample lists 82,000 or so clones, roughly a tenth occurring once. The sequenced sample was PBMCs. These receptors originate from a man aged 55 to 70 in good health and CMV-seropositive.

The gene calls are TRBV6-1 and TRBJ1-1; 7 bases fit TRBD1. Germline V gives CDR1 MNHNS, CDR2 SASEGT. This CDR3 has 14 amino acids. Germline trimming cut 4 bases from V and 4 bases from J; bases unmatched to any gene: 6. In nucleotides, the CDR3 is TGTGCCAGCAGTGGCCAGGGGGAAGGCACTGAAGCTTTCTTT. This codes for CASSGQGEGTEAFF.

The chain is built from TRBV29-1 and TRBJ2-2, with 12 bases fitting TRBD2. V was clipped by 4 bases and J by 2 bases; unmatched bases: 2. The CDR3 is 15 residues long. Germline CDR1 reads SQVTM; CDR2 reads ANQGSEA. The CDR3 here is CSVGTSGTNTGELFF. In DNA, the CDR3 is TGCAGCGTTGGGACTAGCGGGACTAACACCGGGGAGCTGTTTTTT.

The table lists this clone with a few counts. The chain recombines TRBV5-5 with TRBJ1-2; maybe TRBD1 (6 bases). The CDR3 loop spans 14 amino acids. The germline V gene has CDR1 SGHKS and CDR2 YYEKEE (reference sequence). The V and J ends lost 3 bases and 4 bases respectively, with 13 bases between them. CDR3 amino acids: CASSSQGSLYGYTF. The CDR3 DNA reads TGTGCCAGCAGCTCCCAGGGGAGTCTCTATGGCTACACCTTC.

This clone was seen a handful of times. V usage is TRBV28 and J usage is TRBJ1-2, with a weak D call TRBD1 (5 bases). Germline CDR1 is MDHEN and CDR2 is SYDVKM. This CDR3 is built from 15 residues. With 2 bases removed from V and 4 bases from J, the gap between germline ends came to 14 bases. As DNA, the CDR3 is TGTGCCAGCAGTTTACCGGGACTCCCGTCCTATGGCTACACCTTC. Translation gives CASSLPGLPSYGYTF.

This clone was seen a few times. This chain links TRBV27 with TRBJ1-6; D uncertain. V lost 2 bases and J lost 10, with 12 bases in between. This CDR3 contains 14 residues. Germline V CDR1 and CDR2: MNHEY, SMNVEV (reference sequence). CDR3 in amino acids: CASSLRREASPLHF. The CDR3 DNA sequence: TGTGCCAGCAGTTTAAGAAGGGAGGCCTCACCCCTCCACTTT.

The V gene is TRBV18, the J gene TRBJ1-2; 12 nucleotides align to TRBD1. V shed 3 bases, J shed 8 bases, and the junction held 4 bases outside the gene matches. This CDR3 is 14 amino acids long. Germline-derived CDR1 and CDR2 are KGHSH and LQKENI. CDR3 DNA: TGTGCCAGCTCACCGGGACAGGGGGCGAGAGGCTACACCTTC. As protein: CASSPGQGARGYTF.

J is TRBJ2-2 and V is TRBV27; D is perhaps TRBD2 (6 bases). The CDR3 extends over 14 amino acids. The germline V gene has CDR1 MNHEY and CDR2 SMNVEV (reference sequence). V lost 9 bases, J lost 3 bases, and 14 bases lay in between. The CDR3 spells CASGGMGYTGELFF. DNA of the CDR3: TGTGCCAGTGGGGGGATGGGGTACACCGGGGAGCTGTTTTTT.

This clone occurred a few times. Other nucleotide sequences from this sample produce the same CDR3. The chain uses TRBV28 and TRBJ1-5; 10 bases fit TRBD1. Germline assignment: CDR1 MDHEN and CDR2 SYDVKM. CDR3 length: 14 amino acids. V gave up 3 bases and J gave up 7 bases; unmatched junction bases: 3. The CDR3 loop is CASSLGQGNQPQHF. Written as DNA, the CDR3 is TGTGCCAGCAGTTTGGGACAGGGGAACCAGCCCCAGCATTTT.

Of note for this clone: A far larger clone is off by one base, so a read error is likely. This specimen includes other DNA sequences encoding the same CDR3. V is TRBV28 and J is TRBJ2-2; TRBD2 is a possible D gene (5 bases). Germline lookup yields CDR1 MDHEN and CDR2 SYDVKM. CDR3 size: 15 residues. As DNA, the CDR3 is TGTGCCAGCAGTCCATATGGTGGAGGAACCGGGGAGATGTTTTTT. Residues: CASSPYGGGTGEMFF.

The gene calls are TRBV5-1 and TRBJ2-5, with 7 bases matching TRBD1. Losses at the gene ends were 6 bases for V and 4 bases for J; bases not matched to a gene: 12. Germline CDR1 reads SGHRS; CDR2 reads YFSETQ. This CDR3 contains 15 residues. The DNA for the CDR3 is TGCGCCAGCACCTTTAGTAGGGGGCAAGGAGAGACCCAGTACTTC. Protein sequence: CASTFSRGQGETQYF.

The chain links TRBV28 to TRBJ2-5; D is possibly TRBD2 (5 bases). The V end was cut by 5 bases, the J end by 2 bases, with 15 bases between. The CDR3 runs to 15 residues. Germline V CDR1 and CDR2: MDHEN, SYDVKM. The CDR3 here is CASSLAGQMQETQYF. The CDR3 DNA is TGTGCCAGCAGTCTCGCGGGCCAAATGCAAGAGACCCAGTACTTC.

This sequence joins TRBV30 and TRBJ2-7; 11 positions agree with TRBD1. Trimming at V came to 5 bases and at J to 3 bases, leaving 6 bases not matched to a gene. This CDR3 has 14 residues. Germline V gene lookup returns CDR1 GTSNPN and CDR2 SVGIG (reference sequence). The CDR3 loop reads CAWGPGTGGYEQYF. The CDR3 DNA reads as TGTGCCTGGGGACCGGGGACAGGGGGCTACGAGCAGTACTTC.

The chain uses TRBV15 and TRBJ1-4; a weak D match, TRBD1 (6 bases). This CDR3 region has 13 residues. V was clipped by 2 bases and J by 8 bases, with 9 bases between them. Germline CDR1 is LNHNV and CDR2 is YYDKDF (reference sequence). CDR3 in amino acids: CATSRRDIEKLFF. CDR3 in DNA: TGTGCCACCAGCAGAAGGGACATAGAAAAACTGTTTTTT.

The CDR3, as DNA: TGTGCCAGTGCATATAAGACAGGCACTGAAGCTTTCTTT. Its translation is CASAYKTGTEAFF. The chain employs TRBV19 and TRBJ1-1; perhaps TRBD1 as D (6 bases). The germline V gene has CDR1 LNHDA and CDR2 SQIVND (reference sequence). V was cut by 8 bases and J by 4 bases, with 14 bases left in between. There are 13 residues in the CDR3.

This chain links TRBV18 with TRBJ2-7; TRBD1 matches 8 bases. This CDR3 is built from 14 residues. Germline assignment: CDR1 KGHSH and CDR2 LQKENI. V gave up 6 bases and J gave up 1 base; unmatched junction bases: 5. Here the CDR3 reads CASSYQGASYEQYF. For the CDR3, the DNA is TGTGCCAGCTCCTACCAGGGGGCGTCCTACGAGCAGTACTTC.

The rearrangement uses TRBV6-5 and TRBJ2-7, with 10 nucleotides matching TRBD1. The junction had 6 bases not matched to a gene; V was cut back by 4 bases and J by 9 bases. CDR1 and CDR2 from the germline V gene are MNHEY and SVGAGI. This CDR3 has 13 residues. The CDR3, as DNA: TGTGCCAGCAGTTCACCCGGGACAGGGGCGCAGTACGTC. Translated: CASSSPGTGAQYV.

In DNA form, the CDR3 reads TGTGCCAGCAGCTTGCAGGGGGCTATGTGGGAGACCCAGTACTTC. Its translation is CASSLQGAMWETQYF. This chain joins TRBV11-2 and TRBJ2-5; 8 bases are a match to TRBD1. Trimming took 3 bases from V and 5 from J; bases not matched to a gene: 8. The CDR3 runs 15 residues. The germline CDR1 and CDR2 sequences are SGHAT and FQNNGV.

The genes are TRBV30 and TRBJ2-3; the match to TRBD2 covers 8 bases. The CDR3 runs to 14 residues. Unmatched junction bases numbered 5, after V lost 4 bases and J lost 2 bases. CDR1 GTSNPN and CDR2 SVGIG come from the germline V gene (reference sequence). CDR3 amino acids: CAWIPGLATDTQYF. The CDR3 DNA reads TGTGCCTGGATACCAGGACTAGCCACAGATACGCAGTATTTT. The whole variable domain, remainder taken from reference TRBV30 and TRBJ2-3, is SQTIHQWPATLVQPVGSPLSLECTVEGTSNPNLYWYRQAAGRGLQLLFYSVGIGQISSEVPQNLSASRPQDRQFILSSKKLLLSDSGFYLCAWIPGLATDTQYFGPGTRLTVL.

The genes are TRBV2 and TRBJ2-2; 13 bases match TRBD2. The CDR3 has 15 residues. Germline lookup yields CDR1 SNHLY and CDR2 FYNNEI. J lost 3 bases, V lost 7 bases, and 2 bases had no gene match. In DNA, the CDR3 is TGTGCCAGCAAGACTAGCGGGGGGTACACCGGGGAGCTGTTTTTT. It codes for CASKTSGGYTGELFF.

This clone has only a few counts. The chain has TRBV7-2 and TRBJ2-7; 7 nucleotides line up with TRBD1. The CDR3 covers 13 residues. V trimming: 5 bases; J trimming: 9 bases; junction bases outside the gene matches: 10. Germline CDR1 SGHTA, CDR2 FQGNSA. The CDR3 DNA reads TGTGCCAGCAGCCGCTTAGATACAGGGGTGCAGTACTTC. Residues: CASSRLDTGVQYF.

This clone has only a few counts. The V and J genes are TRBV2 and TRBJ1-2; maybe TRBD1 (6 bases). The CDR3 sequence is 14 residues long. Trimming removed 5 bases from V and 3 bases from J, with 13 bases in between. Germline CDR1 and CDR2: SNHLY and FYNNEI. As DNA, the CDR3 is TGTGCCAGCAGTCACGAGTGGACAGACTATGGCTACACCTTC. Translated, it gives CASSHEWTDYGYTF. The whole variable domain, remainder taken from reference TRBV2 and TRBJ1-2, is EPEVTQTPSHQVTQMGQEVILRCVPISNHLYFYWYRQILGQKVEFLVSFYNNEISEKSEIFDDQFSVERPDGSNFTLKIRSTKLEDSAMYFCASSHEWTDYGYTFGSGTRLTVV.

This clone has only a few counts. The V gene is TRBV6-5, the J gene TRBJ2-3; a possible D gene is TRBD2 (6 bases). Germline CDR1 is MNHEY and CDR2 is SVGAGI. Trimming stripped 8 bases from V and 10 bases from J, with 25 bases between. The CDR3 consists of 15 residues. CDR3: CASALEAGIPGSQYF. The CDR3 DNA reads as TGTGCCAGCGCCCTTGAGGCGGGGATCCCAGGGTCGCAGTATTTT.

The table lists this clone with a few counts. The rearrangement links TRBV5-1 to TRBJ1-2; D remains unclear. V gave up 4 bases and J gave up 3 bases, with 13 bases separating them. From germline, CDR1 is SGHRS and CDR2 YFSETQ. This CDR3 region has 14 residues. In DNA form, the CDR3 reads TGCGCCAGCAGCGAGGGAGCCGTTGACTATGGCTACACCTTC. Protein sequence: CASSEGAVDYGYTF.

The chain couples TRBV6-1 to TRBJ2-2; the match to TRBD1 covers 9 bases. V lost 8 bases to trimming and J lost 3 bases; unmatched junction nucleotides: 4. The length of the CDR3 is 14 residues. Germline CDR1 and CDR2: MNHNS and SASEGT. The CDR3 is CASGRDRDTGELFF. The CDR3 DNA follows: TGTGCCAGCGGCCGGGACAGGGACACCGGGGAGCTGTTTTTT.

The chain joins TRBV19 to TRBJ2-2, with TRBD1 identical over 8 bases. Germline CDR1 LNHDA, CDR2 SQIVND (reference sequence). CDR3 length: 18 residues. V dropped 5 bases and J dropped 1; count of bases not matched to a gene: 12. CDR3 bases: TGTGCCAGTAGTGTCGGGACAGGAGCCTTTTTGAACACCGGGGAGCTGTTTTTT. The encoded protein is CASSVGTGAFLNTGELFF.

The rearrangement uses TRBV6-5 and TRBJ2-2, with D maybe TRBD2 (6 bases). With 6 bases removed from V and 8 bases from J, the gap between germline ends came to 19 bases. The germline CDR1 and CDR2 sequences are MNHEY and SVGAGI. CDR3 size: 15 residues. The CDR3 loop reads CASRRDSGVAGELFF. Here the CDR3 DNA reads TGTGCCAGCAGAAGGGACTCCGGGGTAGCAGGGGAGCTGTTTTTT.

The chain recombines TRBV10-2 with TRBJ2-5; D ambiguous. This CDR3 has 13 amino acids. Germline V gives CDR1 WSHSY, CDR2 SAAADI. Between the trimmed V and J ends, which lost 1 base and 5 bases, there was a span of 8 bases. The CDR3 region is CASSELDTETQYF. The CDR3 DNA is TGCGCCAGCAGTGAGTTAGATACCGAGACCCAGTACTTC.

Only a few counts were recorded for this clone. The chain employs TRBV6-1 and TRBJ1-5; D is ambiguous. Trimming left V 5 bases short and J 5 bases short, with 10 bases between. The length of the CDR3 is 13 residues. Germline CDR1 reads MNHNS; CDR2 reads SASEGT. The CDR3 sequence: CASSRGGDQPQHF. In DNA form, the CDR3 reads TGTGCCAGCAGTCGAGGAGGCGATCAGCCCCAGCATTTT.

The V gene is TRBV19, the J gene TRBJ2-7; tentative D call: TRBD2 (5 bases). The ends were cut back, 4 bases at V and 6 bases at J, with 7 bases in the middle. Germline V gene data show CDR1 as LNHDA and CDR2 as SQIVND (reference sequence). The length of the CDR3 is 11 residues. Written as DNA, the CDR3 is TGTGCCAGTAGTAACGAGGGCGAGCAGTACTTC. This translates into CASSNEGEQYF.